These T cell receptor beta chains were read from a single sample in a study of shared clonotypes between healthy human individuals. Assay used: immunoSEQ multiplex PCR; TCRdb lists only in-frame clones, some missing. The sample records about 2.1 million clones, roughly 95% being singletons. The source material was naive CD8+ T cells from PBMCs. The receptors stem from a man between 18 and 35 years old in good health. Some clones in this sample may be carry-over from other donors' samples. Each CDR3 is given with its conserved first and last residue. D genes are given only for firm matches. Part of the rows lack a size; the others show once, few, many or a class for expanded clones.

TRBV2	NA	NA	TRBJ2-1	TGTGCCAGCAGTGATGCGGGGCGCTCCTACAATGAGCAGTTCTTC	CASSDAGRSYNEQFF
TRBV11-3	NA	NA	TRBJ2-1	TGTGCCAGCAGCCTTAGGGCCCTTTCCGAGGACAATGAGCAGTTCTTC	CASSLRALSEDNEQFF
TRBV9	NA	NA	TRBJ2-7	TGTGCCAGCAGCGCCAAGGGGAAAGGGGAGCAGTACTTC	CASSAKGKGEQYF
TRBV9	NA	NA	TRBJ1-1	TGTGCCAGCAGCGATGACAGAGGGTACACTGAAGCTTTCTTT	CASSDDRGYTEAFF
TRBV7-9	NA	few	TRBJ1-1	TGTGCCAGCAGCGGACAGTACAACACTGAAGCTTTCTTT	CASSGQYNTEAFF
TRBV13	NA	NA	TRBJ2-7	TGTGCCAGCAGCTCATACGGGACTGCTACCCCCCGCGAGCAGTACTTC	CASSSYGTATPREQYF
TRBV7-3	TRBD2	once	TRBJ2-1	TGTGCCAGCAGCGCCAAGACTAGCGGGTTCTACAATGAGCAGTTCTTC	CASSAKTSGFYNEQFF
TRBV28	NA	NA	TRBJ1-3	TGTGCCAGCAGTAGAAATCCTCACTCTGGAAACACCATATATTTT	CASSRNPHSGNTIYF
TRBV5-5	NA	NA	TRBJ2-3	TGTGCCAGCAGCCCCCCGATCTTGGATACGCAGTATTTT	CASSPPILDTQYF
TRBV6-5	NA	NA	TRBJ1-1	TGTGCCAGCAGTCCCCCCGGAGACACTGAAGCCTTCTTT	CASSPPGDTEAFF
TRBV19	NA	NA	TRBJ1-5	TGTGCCAGTAGTCCGACCCAGGGTAATCAGCCCCAGCATTTT	CASSPTQGNQPQHF
TRBV5-1	NA	NA	TRBJ2-5	TGCGCCAGCGCTGAACTAGCCCCCAGTGAGACCCAGTACTTC	CASAELAPSETQYF
TRBV5-6	TRBD1	NA	TRBJ1-2	TGTGCCAGCAGCTTGTGGACAGGGGCGGACTACACCTTC	CASSLWTGADYTF
TRBV12-2	NA	NA	TRBJ1-1	TGTGCAAGTCTCCACAAGGAGGGGGTTATGAACACTGAAGCTTTCTTT	CASLHKEGVMNTEAFF
TRBV6-5	TRBD2	NA	TRBJ2-7	TGTGCCAGCAGTTTAATGACTAGCGGGAGTTACGAGCAGTACTTC	CASSLMTSGSYEQYF
TRBV7-8	TRBD2	NA	TRBJ2-1	TGTGCCAGCAGCTTAGGGACGGGACTAGCGGGAGTCAATGAGCAGTTCTTC	CASSLGTGLAGVNEQFF
TRBV6-5	NA	NA	TRBJ2-7	TGTGCCAGCAGTGACAGCTACGAGCAGTACTTC	CASSDSYEQYF
TRBV7-8	NA	NA	TRBJ2-7	TGTGCCAGCAGCTTAGATAGGTCGGGCTACGAGCAGTACTTC	CASSLDRSGYEQYF
TRBV6-5	NA	NA	TRBJ2-1	TGTGCCAGCAGTTTGGGTGGGATGGCGTACAATGAGCAGTTCTTC	CASSLGGMAYNEQFF
TRBV6-5	TRBD2	once	TRBJ2-1	TGTGCCAGCAGGAGACTAGCGAGAGACAATGAGCAGTTCTTC	CASRRLARDNEQFF
TRBV13	NA	NA	TRBJ2-2	TGTGCCAGCAGCTTAAGTAATGGCTACGGGGACACCGGGGAGCTGTTTTTT	CASSLSNGYGDTGELFF
TRBV27	NA	NA	TRBJ1-1	TGTGCCAGCAGTTTCATCGGGGGGAACTCTGAAGCTTTCTTT	CASSFIGGNSEAFF
TRBV9	TRBD1	NA	TRBJ2-3	TGTGCCAGCAGCACAGGACAGGGGACAGATACGCAGTATTTT	CASSTGQGTDTQYF
TRBV10-2	NA	NA	TRBJ1-5	TGCGCCAGCAGTGGGCAGGGTTTCAATCAGCCCCAGCATTTT	CASSGQGFNQPQHF
TRBV6-5	TRBD1	NA	TRBJ1-5	TGTGCCAGCAAGCAGGGGGCTAGCAATCAGCCCCAGCATTTT	CASKQGASNQPQHF
TRBV7-9	NA	NA	TRBJ1-5	TGTGCCAGCAGCTGGGGGGGTGGGCAGCCCCAGCATTTT	CASSWGGGQPQHF
TRBV19	NA	NA	TRBJ1-5	TGTGCCAGTAGTATAATGTTGGGACTCCCGGATGCCCCCCAGCATTTT	CASSIMLGLPDAPQHF
TRBV7-8	NA	NA	TRBJ2-7	TGTGCCAGCAGCTCTGGCAGTCTCTTATACGAGCAGTACTTC	CASSSGSLLYEQYF
TRBV5-1	NA	NA	TRBJ2-3	TGCGCCAGCAACCTCCAGGGAAGGGCAGATACGCAGTATTTT	CASNLQGRADTQYF
TRBV2	TRBD2	once	TRBJ2-1	TGTGCCAGCCTAGGGGACGGGAGGGCCCATGAGCAGTTCTTC	CASLGDGRAHEQFF
TRBV27	NA	NA	TRBJ2-2	TGTGCCAGCTGGAGTTCCCCGAACACCGGGGAGCTGTTTTTT	CASWSSPNTGELFF
TRBV29-1	NA	NA	TRBJ1-2	TGCAGCGCCAGACACTTCACTAACTATGGCTACACCTTC	CSARHFTNYGYTF
TRBV27	TRBD1	NA	TRBJ2-7	TGTGCCAGCAGTCTCTTAACAGGGGGAGAGCAGTACTTC	CASSLLTGGEQYF
TRBV7-9	TRBD1	NA	TRBJ2-7	TGTGCCAGCACGGGGACAGGTGACTACGAGCAGTACTTC	CASTGTGDYEQYF
TRBV4-3	TRBD2	NA	TRBJ2-2	TGCGCCAGCAGCCCCCCGCTAGCGGGGAACCTCCCCGGGGAGCTGTTTTTT	CASSPPLAGNLPGELFF
TRBV5-6	NA	NA	TRBJ2-7	TGTGCCAGCAGCAGTCTAGTAGCATTATTTAGGGGGAATGACGAGCAGTACTTC	CASSSLVALFRGNDEQYF
TRBV5-6	NA	once	TRBJ1-1	TGTGCCAGCAGCCCGACCTACCTGGACACTGAAGCTTTCTTT	CASSPTYLDTEAFF
TRBV7-9	NA	NA	TRBJ1-1	TGTGCCAGCAGCTTATGGCCCGGCGAAGCTTTCTTT	CASSLWPGEAFF
TRBV9	NA	NA	TRBJ2-1	TGTGCCAGCAGCAAGCATCAAGGGAATGAGCAGTTCTTC	CASSKHQGNEQFF
TRBV15	NA	NA	TRBJ2-1	TGTGCCACCAGCTCCACTGGGGGAGGTTTCTCCTACAATGAGCAGTTCTTC	CATSSTGGGFSYNEQFF
TRBV7-9	NA	NA	TRBJ2-1	TGTGCCAGCAGCTTAACTAACAGGGCTAGTTACAATGAGCAGTTCTTC	CASSLTNRASYNEQFF
TRBV9	NA	NA	TRBJ2-7	TGTGCCAGCAGCCCACGTTCGGGGAGGTCCTACGAGCAGTACTTC	CASSPRSGRSYEQYF
TRBV9	TRBD1	once	TRBJ1-2	TGTGCCAGCAGCGTGGGGACAGGGAGTAACTATGGCTACACCTTC	CASSVGTGSNYGYTF
TRBV27	NA	NA	TRBJ2-2	TGTGCCAGCGGCTTCCCGGCGGGGGAGCTGTTTTTT	CASGFPAGELFF
TRBV27	NA	NA	TRBJ2-2	TGTGCCAGCAGTGCACAGGCCTTCACCGGGGAGCTGTTTTTT	CASSAQAFTGELFF
TRBV9	NA	NA	TRBJ2-1	TGTGCCAGCAGCGACCGAGCGGCTTCCTACAATGAGCAGTTCTTC	CASSDRAASYNEQFF
TRBV27	NA	NA	TRBJ2-7	TGTGCCAGCAGCCCTCTTCGGGCAGGGCTCATGGGCGAGCAGTACTTC	CASSPLRAGLMGEQYF
TRBV4-2	NA	NA	TRBJ2-7	TGTGCCAGCAGCCAAGATCTAGCCCGATACGAGCAGTACTTC	CASSQDLARYEQYF
TRBV5-6	NA	NA	TRBJ1-1	TGTGCCAGCAGCATAGGACAGTTTGAAGCTTTCTTT	CASSIGQFEAFF
TRBV6-1	NA	NA	TRBJ2-3	TGTGCCAGCAGTGAATGGGTCGGTTTCACAGATACGCAGTATTTT	CASSEWVGFTDTQYF
TRBV19	TRBD1	NA	TRBJ1-2	TGTGCCAGTAGTATTGGACAGGGCTTGATCTATGGCTACACCTTC	CASSIGQGLIYGYTF